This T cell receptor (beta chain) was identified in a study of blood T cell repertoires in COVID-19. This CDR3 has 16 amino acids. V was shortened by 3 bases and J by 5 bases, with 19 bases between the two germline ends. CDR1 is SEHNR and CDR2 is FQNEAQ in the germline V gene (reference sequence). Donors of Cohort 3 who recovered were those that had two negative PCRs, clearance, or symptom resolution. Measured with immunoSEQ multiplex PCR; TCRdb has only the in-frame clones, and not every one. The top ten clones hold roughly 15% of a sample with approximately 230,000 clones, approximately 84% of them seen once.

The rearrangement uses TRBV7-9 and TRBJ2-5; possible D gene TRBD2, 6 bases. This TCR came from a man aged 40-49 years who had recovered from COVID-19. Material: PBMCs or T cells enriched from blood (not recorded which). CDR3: CASSFATLARGETQYF. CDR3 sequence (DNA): TGTGCCAGCAGCTTTGCTACCTTGGCCCGGGGGGAGACCCAGTACTTC.